The source of this T cell receptor beta chain is a study of T cells in Graves' hyperthyroidism and ophthalmopathy. Overall study findings and caveats: A model using 13 V-J features told ophthalmopathy apart from stable hyperthyroidism. The blood repertoire included most of the expanded thyroid clonotypes above 0.001.

The CDR3 sequence is 15 residues long. Trimming took 8 bases from V and 2 from J; bases not matched to a gene: 8. RNA transcripts served as the template for amplifying TCR beta CDR3 regions. When the TCR CDR3 underwent first-round RT-PCR, the HTBI primer set was used. TCRdb recomputed calls from the multiplex PCR reads with MiXCR, one row per CDR3 protein. The sample carries about 560,000 distinct CDR3 sequences, approximately 15% recorded once. About this clonotype: Its cognate antigen is unknown.

The chain combines TRBV12-3 or TRBV12-4 with TRBJ2-3, with 9 bases lining up with TRBD1. This receptor was obtained from a young woman with Graves' hyperthyroidism. Sequencing was performed on blood. CDR3 in amino acids: CASEGTGSLTDTQYF. CDR3 sequence (DNA): TGTGCCAGCGAAGGGACAGGGTCCCTCACAGATACGCAGTATTTT.